This TCR beta chain came from a study of shared clonotypes between healthy human individuals. This CDR3 spans 13 amino acids. V was clipped by 4 bases and J by 9 bases; unmatched bases: 8. Germline V CDR1 and CDR2: SQVTM, ANQGSEA. Donors had no recently reported acute infections or vaccinations and were HIV-negative. Some clones are missing from TCRdb's copy, which holds only in-frame ones; the method was immunoSEQ multiplex PCR. The repertoire consists of approximately 500,000 clones, with 90% to 96% occurring once and the leading ten covering 0.05% to 0.07%. Specimen: naive CD4+ T cells sorted from blood. Subset of the sample: CD45RA+ positively selected. The V call is TRBV29-1, the J call TRBJ2-7; the match to TRBD1 covers 11 bases. The receptor comes from a young woman in good health. DNA for the CDR3: TGCAGCGTTGCCCTAGCGGACAGGGGGCCGCAGTACTTC. It codes for CSVALADRGPQYF.